This T cell receptor beta chain was found in a study of T-cell reconstitution after alpha-beta-depleted transplantation in children (dated by TCRdb to 2016 to 2017). Background for the entire study: Using TCR repertoire profiling, the study quantitatively followed how T-cell immune reconstitution unfolded in children after TCRalphabeta/CD19-depleted allogeneic hematopoietic cell transplantation. Beyond this particular receptor, the publication reports: In some patients, the high TCRbeta diversity seen at day 60 was put down to recipient T cells and intrathymic progenitors that had survived conditioning. Over the following months the frequencies of hyperexpanded clones went down, and after one year T-cell counts and TCRbeta diversity were mostly credited to newly produced T cells. About two months after transplant, the apparently early recovery of alphabetaT-cell counts reportedly depended on just several hundred clones that had expanded rapidly and came from non-depleted graft cells.

This clonotype was recorded at least ten times. There is no known antigen for this receptor. Within one base of it there is no much larger clone, and no base qualities were kept. The library was produced with PCR. Sequencing instrument: Illumina HiSeq 2500. TCR libraries were prepared with molecular barcoding, using unique molecular identifiers to normalize TCRbeta repertoire quantification. TCRdb applied fastp at Q25 and MiXCR to the public reads, then kept only in-frame beta chains. Each record represents a unique CDR3 protein, reported with the most common genes and DNA among its rows. The sample table lists almost 500,000 distinct CDR3 sequences, 10% of them with a count of one. The ten largest clones add up to around 2% of the sample. Taken with the paper, the label for treatment or condition translates to: allogeneic hematopoietic cell transplantation with graft depleted of TCRalphabeta T cells and CD19 B cells. The transplant recipients were children given TCRalphabeta/CD19-depleted allogeneic hematopoietic cell grafts.

The CDR3 holds 15 amino acids from the cysteine to the phenylalanine. The DNA shown is the 45-base CDR3, in frame from base 1. Looking up the germline V gene yields CDR1 MDHEN and CDR2 SYDVKM. Between the V and J ends, shortened by 5 bases and 8 bases respectively, the junction contains 19 bases. The receptor comes from a child aged 2-15 years with inherited bone marrow failure, due to receive a stem cell transplant. Sequencing used PBMCs, obtained before TCRalphabeta/CD19-depleted stem cell transplant. This sequence uses TRBV28 and TRBJ2-1, and the D gene may be TRBD2, 6 bases matching. The DNA sequence is TGTGCCAGCAGTCGGCCAGCGGGCGTTGTTTATGAGCAGTTCTTC. It translates as CASSRPAGVVYEQFF.